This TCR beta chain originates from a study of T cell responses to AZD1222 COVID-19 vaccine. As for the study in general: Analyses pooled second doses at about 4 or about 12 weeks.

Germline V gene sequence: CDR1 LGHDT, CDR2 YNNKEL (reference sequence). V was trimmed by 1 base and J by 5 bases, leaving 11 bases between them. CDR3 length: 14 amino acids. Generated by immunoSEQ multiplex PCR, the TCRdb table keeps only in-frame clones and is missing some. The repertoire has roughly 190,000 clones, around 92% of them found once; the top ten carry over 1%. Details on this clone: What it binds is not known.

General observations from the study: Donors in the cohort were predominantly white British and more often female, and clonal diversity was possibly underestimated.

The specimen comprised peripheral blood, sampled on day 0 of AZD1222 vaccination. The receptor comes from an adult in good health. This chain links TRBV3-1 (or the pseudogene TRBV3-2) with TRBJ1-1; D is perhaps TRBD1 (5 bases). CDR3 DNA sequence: TGTGCCAGCAGCCAAGTTTCAGGGAGAACTGAAGCTTTCTTT. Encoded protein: CASSQVSGRTEAFF.